This T cell receptor (beta chain) was identified in a study of graft-versus-host responses after intestinal transplantation. The overall study: Transplant recipients had multivisceral, liver-intestinal, or isolated intestinal grafts.

This clone was counted a few times. No antigen is known for it. The table came from immunoSEQ multiplex PCR; TCRdb's copy has only in-frame clones and leaves some out. The sample yields over 100,000 clones, around 90% seen once. The CDR3 length is 13 residues. The germline V and J ends were trimmed by 2 bases and 1 base, with 5 bases remaining between them. CDR1 and CDR2 from the germline V gene are SGHNT and YENEEA. The TCR originated in a human donor who was the organ donor for an intestinal transplant. The V gene is TRBV11-3, the J gene TRBJ1-1; D remains ambiguous. Sample: unstimulated CD4+ T cells sorted from spleen or lymph node cells, taken before transplant. CDR3 nucleotides: TGTGCCAGCAGCTTATCGGGGAACACTGAAGCTTTCTTT. It yields the protein CASSLSGNTEAFF.